This note documents a single TCR beta chain sequence. In germline, CDR1 is MNHEY, CDR2 SMNVEV (reference sequence). V shed 4 bases and J 7 bases; nucleotides not matched to a gene: 14. This CDR3 region has 18 residues. The sample comes from a study of cytomegalovirus exposure and HLA in healthy donors. The PCR employed 60 Vbeta primers together with 13 Jbeta primers. Sequencing was performed with immunoSEQ multiplex PCR; in TCRdb, only in-frame clones are kept and a portion is missing. The table has some 90,000 clones, approximately 83% seen once. The rearrangement links TRBV27 to TRBJ2-1; 12 positions agree with TRBD1. Sequencing was done on a sample of PBMCs. The clonotype comes from a man aged 45-65 years in good health and CMV-seronegative. CDR3 sequence: CASSSQPPGQGAMNEQFF. DNA of the CDR3: TGTGCCAGCAGTTCTCAACCGCCGGGACAGGGGGCGATGAATGAGCAGTTCTTC.